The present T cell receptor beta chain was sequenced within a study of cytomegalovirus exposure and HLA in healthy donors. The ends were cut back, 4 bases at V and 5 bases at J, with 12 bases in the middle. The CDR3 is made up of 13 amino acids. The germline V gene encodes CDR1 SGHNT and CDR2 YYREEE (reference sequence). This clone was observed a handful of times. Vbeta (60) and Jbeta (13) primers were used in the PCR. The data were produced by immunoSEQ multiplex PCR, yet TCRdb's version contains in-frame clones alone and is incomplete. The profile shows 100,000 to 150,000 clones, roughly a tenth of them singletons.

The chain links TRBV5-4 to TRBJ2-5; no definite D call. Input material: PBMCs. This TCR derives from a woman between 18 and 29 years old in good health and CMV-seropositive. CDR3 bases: TGTGCCAGCAGCCTAAAGACTCTGGAGACCCAGTACTTC. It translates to CASSLKTLETQYF.